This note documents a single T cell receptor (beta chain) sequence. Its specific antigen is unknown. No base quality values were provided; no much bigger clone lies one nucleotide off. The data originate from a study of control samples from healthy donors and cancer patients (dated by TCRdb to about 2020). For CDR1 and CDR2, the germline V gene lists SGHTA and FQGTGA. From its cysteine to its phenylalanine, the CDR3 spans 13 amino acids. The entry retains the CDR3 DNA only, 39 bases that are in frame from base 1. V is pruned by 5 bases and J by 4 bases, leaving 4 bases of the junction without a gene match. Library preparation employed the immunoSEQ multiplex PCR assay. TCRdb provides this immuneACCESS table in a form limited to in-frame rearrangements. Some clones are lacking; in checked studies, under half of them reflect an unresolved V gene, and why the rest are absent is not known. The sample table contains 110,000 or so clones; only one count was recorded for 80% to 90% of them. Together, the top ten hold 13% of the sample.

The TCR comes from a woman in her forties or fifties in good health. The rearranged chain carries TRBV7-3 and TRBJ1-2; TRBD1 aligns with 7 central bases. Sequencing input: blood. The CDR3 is CASSPGQIYGYTF. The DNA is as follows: TGTGCCAGCAGCCCGGGACAGATCTATGGCTACACCTTC.